This paragraph reports one TCR beta chain. The target antigen is unknown. Trimming stripped 5 bases from V and 4 bases from J, with 5 bases between. Germline values: CDR1 DFQATT, CDR2 SNEGSKA (reference sequence). The CDR3 has 10 residues. PCR used 60 Vbeta primers and 13 Jbeta primers. Some clones are missing from TCRdb's copy, which holds only in-frame ones; the method was immunoSEQ multiplex PCR. The sample carries tens of thousands of clones, around 85% recorded once. These data come from a study of cytomegalovirus exposure and HLA in healthy donors. Study-wide points: The authors later linked a missense DCLRE1C variant to TCR beta V- and J-gene trimming. In a later analysis, DRB1 alleles had the most associated TCRs; HLA-C alleles the fewest.

Healthy donors of bone marrow made up the group. The sequencing input was PBMCs. This TCR was recovered from a girl aged 2 to 9 in good health and CMV-seropositive. This rearrangement joins TRBV20-1 to TRBJ1-2; D remains ambiguous. This CDR3 is CSASTYGYTF. CDR3 sequence (DNA): TGCAGTGCTTCTACCTATGGCTACACCTTC.